These 12 T cell receptor beta chains were sequenced from one sample in a study of OX40 agonist ivuxolimab in advanced cancers. Using immunoSEQ multiplex PCR, the repertoire was profiled, and TCRdb retains in-frame clones only, with some absent. The profile shows some 64,000 clones, roughly nine tenths of them singletons. Specimen: CD4+ or CD8+ T cells sorted from blood, collected in a trial of the OX40 agonist ivuxolimab. The receptors come from an adult with an advanced solid tumor such as melanoma, head and neck, liver or kidney cancer.

The chain links TRBV10-1 to TRBJ2-3; 8 bases line up with TRBD1. Germline V gene sequence: CDR1 WNHNN, CDR2 SYGVQD (reference sequence). The V segment lost 4 bases and the J segment 2 bases; nucleotides outside the gene matches: 5. This CDR3 has 15 amino acids. CDR3 DNA: TGCGCCAGCAGTGGGGGGACAGGATACACAGATACGCAGTATTTT. Amino acid sequence: CASSGGTGYTDTQYF.

Remarks on this clone: This sample includes further DNA sequences coding for the same CDR3. CDR3 bases: TGTGCCAGTAGTATAGGCACAAAATTTAGCAATCAGCCCCAGCATTTT. This sequence encodes CASSIGTKFSNQPQHF. The genes are TRBV19 and TRBJ1-5, with no clear D. This CDR3 has 16 residues. Trimming removed 1 base from V and 0 bases from J, with 10 bases in between. From germline, CDR1 is LNHDA and CDR2 SQIVND (reference sequence).

The rearrangement uses TRBV18 and TRBJ2-3; D ambiguous. V was shortened by 3 bases and J by 5 bases, with 3 bases between the two germline ends. The CDR3 sequence is 11 residues long. Germline CDR1 and CDR2: KGHSH and LQKENI. The CDR3 coding sequence is TGTGCCAGCTCACCGGAAGATACGCAGTATTTT. Its translation: CASSPEDTQYF.

This chain connects TRBV30 to TRBJ1-6; 9 bases map to TRBD1. The CDR3 covers 13 residues. Germline V CDR1 and CDR2: GTSNPN, SVGIG (reference sequence). V shed 5 bases, J shed 7 bases, and the junction held 3 bases outside the gene matches. The CDR3 DNA sequence: TGTGCCTGGGGGGGACAGGGAAATTCACCCCTCCACTTT. Its translation is CAWGGQGNSPLHF.

CDR3 residues: CASSLQIQETQYF. DNA for the CDR3: TGTGCCAGCAGCTTACAGATCCAAGAGACCCAGTACTTC. The chain employs TRBV7-6 and TRBJ2-5; D not certain. Germline CDR1 reads SGHVS; CDR2 reads FNYEAQ. Trimming removed 2 bases from V and 1 base from J, with 5 bases in between. The CDR3 spans 13 residues.

The V gene is TRBV15, the J gene TRBJ2-1; D may be TRBD2 (6 bases). Trimming removed 5 bases from V and 7 bases from J, with 18 bases in between. The CDR3 is 15 amino acids. Germline V lookup: CDR1 LNHNV, CDR2 YYDKDF (reference sequence). As DNA, the CDR3 is TGTGCCACCAGCCGGCCAAGGGTAGCGGTTAATGAGCAGTTCTTC. As protein: CATSRPRVAVNEQFF.

The chain is built from TRBV18 and TRBJ1-2, with 8 nucleotides matching TRBD1. Per the germline V gene, CDR1 is KGHSH and CDR2 is LQKENI. There are 14 residues in the CDR3. V dropped 6 bases and J dropped 2; count of bases not matched to a gene: 5. This chain's CDR3 is CASSSGTGNYGYTF. CDR3 sequence (DNA): TGTGCCAGCTCGTCCGGGACAGGCAACTATGGCTACACCTTC. Full variable domain (remainder filled in from reference TRBV18 and TRBJ1-2): NAGVMQNPRHLVRRRGQEARLRCSPMKGHSHVYWYRQLPEEGLKFMVYLQKENIIDESGMPKERFSAEFPKEGPSILRIQQVVRGDSAAYFCASSSGTGNYGYTFGSGTRLTVV.

The rearrangement uses TRBV15 and TRBJ2-3; D unresolved. CDR3 length: 17 amino acids. V lost 1 base and J 0 bases, leaving 14 bases between the germline ends. Germline V gene data show CDR1 as LNHNV and CDR2 as YYDKDF (reference sequence). The CDR3 DNA reads as TGTGCCACCAGCAGAGGGTCACAGACCGTTAGCACAGATACGCAGTATTTT. The encoded protein is CATSRGSQTVSTDTQYF.

The chain uses TRBV5-1 and TRBJ2-7; maybe TRBD1 (6 bases). From germline, CDR1 is SGHRS and CDR2 YFSETQ. V lost 0 bases, J lost 2 bases, and 9 bases lay in between. CDR3 length: 14 amino acids. CDR3 protein: CASSLDRATYEQYF. CDR3 DNA: TGCGCCAGCAGCTTGGACAGGGCGACCTACGAGCAGTACTTC.

The chain combines TRBV7-9 with TRBJ1-5; TRBD1 matches 9 bases. Losses at the gene ends were 1 base for V and 4 bases for J; bases not matched to a gene: 5. Per germline, CDR1 SEHNR and CDR2 FQNEAQ (reference sequence). This CDR3 region has 16 residues. The CDR3 DNA reads as TGTGCCAGCAGCTTAGGCGGGACAGGGAATAATCAGCCCCAGCATTTT. This encodes CASSLGGTGNNQPQHF.

The chain combines TRBV30 with TRBJ1-4; D might be TRBD1 (6 bases). V shed 5 bases and J shed 7 bases, with 20 bases lying between them. This CDR3 region has 15 residues. Germline CDR1 GTSNPN, CDR2 SVGIG (reference sequence). The CDR3 is CAWGPGPGGGEKLFF. The DNA for the CDR3 is TGTGCCTGGGGACCCGGCCCCGGGGGCGGTGAAAAACTGTTTTTT.

The chain has TRBV7-9 and TRBJ2-2; no clear D gene. The V end was cut by 0 bases, the J end by 3 bases, with 8 bases between. Looked up from germline, CDR1 is SEHNR and CDR2 is FQNEAQ (reference sequence). The CDR3 totals 15 residues. The CDR3 DNA reads TGTGCCAGCAGCTTAGCGGGTCCGGACACCGGGGAGCTGTTTTTT. It yields the protein CASSLAGPDTGELFF.